The 27 T cell receptor beta chains listed next were all sequenced from one sample in a study of immune cell composition in non-small cell lung cancer. Sequenced by immunoSEQ multiplex PCR; TCRdb stores in-frame clones only, minus some. In the table there are 4,500 to 5,000 clones, 70% to 90% of which are singletons. Sequenced sample: lung tumor tissue. The receptor set was obtained from a human donor with non-small cell lung cancer.

The rearrangement links TRBV11-2 to TRBJ1-2; 8 bases are shared with TRBD1. Trimming at V came to 5 bases and at J to 3 bases, leaving 8 bases not matched to a gene. CDR3 length: 15 residues. Germline-derived CDR1 and CDR2 are SGHAT and FQNNGV. As DNA, the CDR3 is TGTGCCAGCAGCCCCCAGTACAGGGGGGACTATGGCTACACCTTC. This codes for CASSPQYRGDYGYTF.

The chain joins TRBV4-1 to TRBJ1-2; a weak D match, TRBD1 (6 bases). Trimming stripped 4 bases from V and 2 bases from J, with 29 bases between. The CDR3 is 20 amino acids. Germline-derived CDR1 and CDR2 are MGHRA and YSYEKL. DNA of the CDR3: TGCGCCAGCAGCCCGATAACAGAGGGCGTACAGACAGGCTTCAACTATGGCTACACCTTC. Amino acids: CASSPITEGVQTGFNYGYTF.

V and J are TRBV2 and TRBJ1-1; D is possibly TRBD1 (5 bases). Germline values: CDR1 SNHLY, CDR2 FYNNEI. V lost 8 bases and J lost 0, with 22 bases in between. The CDR3 has 17 residues. The CDR3 sequence is CASSEVPRQGMNTEAFF. The CDR3 DNA is TGTGCCAGCTCAGAAGTCCCCCGGCAGGGTATGAACACTGAAGCTTTCTTT.

V and J are TRBV28 and TRBJ1-1, with D uncertain. The CDR3 has 15 amino acids. Trimming took off 2 bases at V and 3 bases at J, with 13 bases between the two ends. Germline V gene lookup returns CDR1 MDHEN and CDR2 SYDVKM. CDR3 region: CASSLSGREYTEAFF. In DNA form, the CDR3 reads TGTGCCAGCAGTTTAAGTGGGCGGGAGTACACTGAAGCTTTCTTT. Looking up the rest from reference TRBV28 and TRBJ1-1 gives the full variable domain: DVKVTQSSRYLVKRTGEKVFLECVQDMDHENMFWYRQDPGLGLRLIYFSYDVKMKEKGDIPEGYSVSREKKERFSLILESASTNQTSMYLCASSLSGREYTEAFFGQGTRLTVV.

Comments on this clone: An end of the junction differs from the germline gene, which may be a read error. Other DNA sequences within the sample encode an identical CDR3. The gene calls are TRBV29-1 and TRBJ1-2; 7 positions match TRBD1. Germline loops: CDR1 SQVTM, CDR2 ANQGSEA. This CDR3 spans 14 amino acids. The CDR3 DNA sequence: TGCAGCGTTCTTGACAGGGTTAACCTTAATGGTTACACCTTC. This sequence encodes CSVLDRVNLNGYTF.

The chain recombines TRBV27 with TRBJ2-3; 11 nucleotides agree with TRBD2. The germline V gene encodes CDR1 MNHEY and CDR2 SMNVEV (reference sequence). V lost 5 bases and J lost 10; bases outside the gene matches: 11. The CDR3 is 15 amino acids. The DNA of the CDR3 is TGTGCCAGCAGTCTCCAGACTAGCGGGAATTCGCCGCAGTATTTT. This translates into CASSLQTSGNSPQYF.

The chain employs TRBV6-1 and TRBJ2-7; TRBD1 is a possible D gene (5 bases). V was pared by 1 base and J by 1 base, with 11 bases between. The CDR3 totals 15 residues. Germline CDR1 and CDR2: MNHNS and SASEGT. CDR3 amino acids: CASSEGQSQSYEQYF. CDR3 nucleotide sequence: TGTGCCAGCAGTGAAGGACAGAGCCAGTCCTACGAGCAGTACTTC.

The V and J genes are TRBV5-1 and TRBJ2-5, with TRBD1 matching 9 bases. V shed 5 bases, J shed 6 bases, and the junction held 5 bases outside the gene matches. CDR3 length equals 13 residues. Germline V gene sequence: CDR1 SGHRS, CDR2 YFSETQ. The CDR3 nucleotides are TGCGCCAGCAGAGACGGACAGGGGAAGACCCAGTACTTC. Translation gives CASRDGQGKTQYF.

J is TRBJ1-2 and V is TRBV10-2, with TRBD1 matching over 8 bases. Germline loops: CDR1 WSHSY, CDR2 SAAADI. The CDR3 runs 13 residues. V was pared by 8 bases and J by 4 bases, with 6 bases of the junction left unmatched. CDR3: CASLPDRGYGYTF. The CDR3 bases are TGCGCCAGCCTTCCTGACAGGGGCTATGGCTACACCTTC.

The chain links TRBV28 to TRBJ2-5, with unresolved D. V lost 6 bases and J 5 bases, leaving 10 bases between the germline ends. The CDR3 covers 12 residues. CDR1 is MDHEN, CDR2 SYDVKM, per germline. The CDR3 bases are TGTGCCAGCAGCCACACGTTGGAGACCCAGTACTTC. As protein: CASSHTLETQYF.

The rearrangement uses TRBV15 and TRBJ1-5, with D possibly TRBD1 on 6 matching bases. Germline V gene data show CDR1 as LNHNV and CDR2 as YYDKDF (reference sequence). The CDR3 totals 14 residues. Trimming left V 4 bases short and J 5 bases short, with 12 bases between. CDR3 region: CATSTTQGHQPQHF. The CDR3 coding sequence is TGTGCCACCAGCACAACTCAGGGGCATCAGCCCCAGCATTTT.

This chain uses TRBV7-9 with TRBJ2-1; 7 bases are shared with TRBD2. V lost 5 bases, J lost 8 bases, and 9 bases stayed unmatched. The CDR3 runs to 14 residues. The germline CDR1 and CDR2 sequences are SEHNR and FQNEAQ (reference sequence). CDR3 nucleotides: TGTGCCAGCAGCGGATGGGGGGAGGGCGATGAGCAGTTCTTC. It specifies CASSGWGEGDEQFF.

V and J are TRBV7-2 and TRBJ2-1; D is perhaps TRBD2 (5 bases). The germline V and J ends were trimmed by 5 bases and 5 bases, with 13 bases remaining between them. The CDR3 spans 14 residues. Germline V CDR1 and CDR2: SGHTA, FQGNSA. The CDR3 here is CASSLGLGDNEQFF. The CDR3 DNA sequence: TGTGCCAGCAGCCTTGGACTGGGCGACAATGAGCAGTTCTTC.

The chain links TRBV4-2 to TRBJ1-4; 8 bases match TRBD1. This CDR3 contains 15 residues. Trimming took 3 bases from V and 10 from J; bases not matched to a gene: 10. Germline loops: CDR1 LGHNA, CDR2 YNFKEQ. This CDR3 reads CASSQVTGEGGKLFF. CDR3 nucleotide sequence: TGTGCCAGCAGCCAGGTGACAGGGGAGGGTGGAAAACTGTTTTTT.

This chain uses TRBV7-3 with TRBJ2-2, with D maybe TRBD2 (5 bases). This CDR3 has 14 amino acids. CDR1 and CDR2 (germline): SGHTA, FQGTGA. V was pared by 1 base and J by 3 bases, with 6 bases between. DNA for the CDR3: TGTGCCAGCAGCTTAATAGCGTACACCGGGGAGCTGTTTTTT. The encoded protein is CASSLIAYTGELFF.

The CDR3: CASSSNPGNEQFF. CDR3 in DNA: TGTGCCAGCAGCTCCAACCCAGGGAATGAGCAGTTCTTC. The genes are TRBV5-5 and TRBJ2-1, with a possible D match to TRBD1 (5 bases). The CDR3 is 13 amino acids. V shed 3 bases and J shed 7 bases, with 11 bases lying between them. CDR1 is SGHKS and CDR2 is YYEKEE in the germline V gene (reference sequence).

This clone has only a few counts. The chain carries TRBV7-2 and TRBJ2-7, with 7 bases that match TRBD1. From germline, CDR1 is SGHTA and CDR2 FQGNSA. This CDR3 comprises 16 residues. J was trimmed by 2 bases and V by 0 bases; bases with no gene match: 7. The CDR3: CASSLARQGWAYEQYF. The CDR3 DNA reads as TGTGCCAGCAGCTTAGCCCGACAGGGTTGGGCCTACGAGCAGTACTTC.

This CDR3 is CASSGEGLDYGYTF. Written as DNA, the CDR3 is TGTGCCAGCAGTGGAGAGGGACTGGACTATGGCTACACCTTC. The chain has TRBV6-5 and TRBJ1-2; D possibly corresponds to TRBD1 (5 bases). Deletions cut 5 bases from V and 3 bases from J, with 13 bases between. The CDR3 spans 14 residues. CDR1 and CDR2 from the germline V gene are MNHEY and SVGAGI.

V is TRBV7-8 and J is TRBJ2-5, with 8 bases identical to TRBD1. The CDR3 is made up of 16 amino acids. After removal of 3 bases from V and 5 bases from J, the junction contained 11 bases not matched to a gene. The germline V gene has CDR1 SGHVS and CDR2 FQNEAQ. CDR3 residues: CASSFMDRASGETQYF. CDR3 coding DNA: TGTGCCAGCAGCTTCATGGACAGGGCGTCAGGGGAGACCCAGTACTTC.

The sample holds one count of this clone. This chain uses TRBV30 with TRBJ1-4; 9 bases agree with TRBD1. The trim removed 3 bases at V and 8 bases at J, leaving 10 bases unmatched. This CDR3 spans 15 amino acids. CDR1 is GTSNPN, CDR2 SVGIG, per germline (reference sequence). For the CDR3, the DNA is TGTGCCTGGAGACTGGCCGGGACAGGGAAAGAAAAACTGTTTTTT. Amino acids: CAWRLAGTGKEKLFF. The full variable domain, its missing parts supplied by reference TRBV30 and TRBJ1-4, is SQTIHQWPATLVQPVGSPLSLECTVEGTSNPNLYWYRQAAGRGLQLLFYSVGIGQISSEVPQNLSASRPQDRQFILSSKKLLLSDSGFYLCAWRLAGTGKEKLFFGSGTQLSVL.

This rearrangement joins TRBV6-5 to TRBJ2-3, with TRBD1 as a possible D gene (6 bases). Germline assignment: CDR1 MNHEY and CDR2 SVGAGI. The CDR3 length is 12 residues. The V end was cut by 6 bases, the J end by 9 bases, with 13 bases between. Here the CDR3 reads CASRNREATQYF. The CDR3 nucleotides read TGTGCCAGCAGAAACAGGGAAGCAACGCAGTATTTT.

This chain uses TRBV7-9 with TRBJ1-1; D gene unclear. Germline V gene data show CDR1 as SEHNR and CDR2 as FQNEAQ (reference sequence). Trimming stripped 5 bases from V and 1 base from J, with 17 bases between. This CDR3 is built from 16 residues. CDR3 region: CASSLVAGVRNTEAFF. Here the CDR3 DNA reads TGTGCCAGCAGCCTAGTAGCCGGGGTAAGGAACACTGAAGCTTTCTTT.

V gene TRBV2 combines with J gene TRBJ2-3; 7 bases are a match to TRBD2. The germline V gene has CDR1 SNHLY and CDR2 FYNNEI. The CDR3 is made up of 19 amino acids. The ends lost 4 bases at V and 2 bases at J; junction bases unmatched: 18. DNA for the CDR3: TGTGCCAGCAGTGTCGTGGCGGGAGCGTTATCTGATATCACAGATACGCAGTATTTT. This sequence encodes CASSVVAGALSDITDTQYF.

The V gene is TRBV9, the J gene TRBJ2-3; the match to TRBD2 covers 7 bases. This CDR3 has 15 amino acids. V was pared by 4 bases and J by 1 base, with 6 bases of the junction left unmatched. Per the germline V gene, CDR1 is SGDLS and CDR2 is YYNGEE. Here the CDR3 reads CASSRTSVGTDTQYF. The CDR3 coding sequence is TGTGCCAGCAGCCGAACTAGCGTCGGCACAGATACGCAGTATTTT.

The V call is TRBV5-6, the J call TRBJ1-2; D is possibly TRBD1 (6 bases). The CDR3 extends over 15 amino acids. Germline-derived CDR1 and CDR2 are SGHDT and YYEEEE. V was pared by 0 bases and J by 3 bases, with 12 bases between. The CDR3 DNA sequence: TGTGCCAGCAGCTTGGTTTTACAGGGCTACTATGGCTACACCTTC. Protein: CASSLVLQGYYGYTF.

The chain links TRBV5-1 to TRBJ2-7, with TRBD2 matching 11 bases. This CDR3 has 16 residues. J gave up 1 base and V 0 bases, and 3 bases lay outside the gene matches. Germline CDR1 SGHRS, CDR2 YFSETQ. CDR3 nucleotide sequence: TGCGCCAGCAGCTTGGCACTAGCGGGAGCGTCCTACGAGCAGTACTTC. Protein sequence: CASSLALAGASYEQYF.

This clone was counted only a few times. In nucleotides, the CDR3 is TGTGCCAGCACCTCAGGGGCGGGAGGGGGTTACAATGAGCAGTTCTTC. This sequence encodes CASTSGAGGGYNEQFF. The chain couples TRBV28 to TRBJ2-1; 9 bases align to TRBD2. This CDR3 is built from 16 residues. Germline loops: CDR1 MDHEN, CDR2 SYDVKM. The V gene end was trimmed by 7 bases and the J gene end by 4 bases; junction bases not matched to a gene: 11.